These 32 T cell receptor beta chains share one sample of origin, sequenced in a study of T cells of healthy individuals. TCRdb reprocessed the 5' RACE reads with MiXCR, giving one entry per CDR3 protein. This table holds nearly 100,000 distinct CDR3 sequences, roughly a sixth found once. All receptors come from a human donor in good health.

This clonotype was detected ten times or more. V usage is TRBV7-2 and J usage is TRBJ1-5, with 7 nucleotides matching TRBD1. CDR1 and CDR2 (germline): SGHTA, FQGNSA. The V segment lost 5 bases and the J segment 6 bases; nucleotides outside the gene matches: 13. The CDR3 consists of 16 residues. CDR3 loop: CASSPYLTGPVQPQHF. The CDR3 DNA sequence: TGTGCCAGCAGCCCCTATTTGACAGGGCCCGTTCAGCCCCAGCATTTT.

This sequence joins TRBV6-2 or TRBV6-3 and TRBJ1-5; no definite D call. With 4 bases removed from V and 3 bases from J, the gap between germline ends came to 4 bases. In germline, CDR1 is MNHEY, CDR2 SVGEGT. This CDR3 is built from 12 residues. The CDR3 reads CASSFLNQPQHF. DNA for the CDR3: TGTGCCAGCAGTTTCCTCAATCAGCCCCAGCATTTT.

This clonotype has just a few counts. V is TRBV12-3 or TRBV12-4 and J is TRBJ1-2, with D uncertain. V lost 3 bases and J lost 2, with 7 bases in between. This CDR3 comprises 13 residues. In DNA form, the CDR3 reads TGTGCCAGCAGTTTCGTCGGAAACTATGGCTACACCTTC. Translated, it gives CASSFVGNYGYTF.

This clonotype showed up just a few times. The V gene is TRBV11-2, the J gene TRBJ2-7, with 10 bases that match TRBD1. Germline V gives CDR1 SGHAT, CDR2 FQNNGV. Trimming cost V 3 bases and J 5 bases; bases outside gene matches: 4. This CDR3 is built from 14 residues. Here the CDR3 reads CASSLTGGLNEQYF. CDR3 in DNA: TGTGCCAGCAGCTTGACAGGGGGCCTGAACGAGCAGTACTTC. Full variable domain (missing parts from reference TRBV11-2 and TRBJ2-7): EAGVAQSPRYKIIEKRQSVAFWCNPISGHATLYWYQQILGQGPKLLIQFQNNGVVDDSQLPKDRFSAERLKGVDSTLKIQPAKLEDSAVYLCASSLTGGLNEQYFGPGTRLTVT.

The sample holds many counts of this clonotype. The gene calls are TRBV5-1 and TRBJ2-2, with 7 bases lining up with TRBD1. V was clipped by 4 bases and J by 5 bases; unmatched bases: 5. CDR1 and CDR2 (germline): SGHRS, YFSETQ. The CDR3 is 14 amino acids. CDR3 region: CASSPGTATGELFF. DNA of the CDR3: TGCGCCAGCAGCCCCGGGACAGCAACCGGGGAGCTGTTTTTT. The full variable domain, with the rest looked up from reference TRBV5-1 and TRBJ2-2, is KAGVTQTPRYLIKTRGQQVTLSCSPISGHRSVSWYQQTPGQGLQFLFEYFSETQRNKGNFPGRFSGRQFSNSRSEMNVSTLELGDSALYLCASSPGTATGELFFGEGSRLTVL.

The rearrangement joins TRBV4-2 to TRBJ2-1; 9 nucleotides match TRBD2. Germline V gene data show CDR1 as LGHNA and CDR2 as YNFKEQ. The trim removed 4 bases at V and 5 bases at J, leaving 6 bases unmatched. The CDR3 has 15 amino acids. CDR3 DNA: TGTGCCAGCAGCCCCGCTAGCGGGGCTCACAATGAGCAGTTCTTC. This sequence encodes CASSPASGAHNEQFF.

The table lists this clonotype with a few counts. The gene calls are TRBV11-3 and TRBJ2-1; 12 nucleotides align to TRBD2. Germline-derived CDR1 and CDR2 are SGHNT and YENEEA. The CDR3 contains 16 residues. With V trimmed by 4 bases and J by 4 bases, 5 bases remained unmatched. In nucleotides, the CDR3 is TGTGCCAGCAGCTCTCCTAGCGGGAGGGGATACAATGAGCAGTTCTTC. Translated: CASSSPSGRGYNEQFF.

This clonotype showed up just a few times. J is TRBJ1-2 and V is TRBV28; unclear D gene. Per germline, CDR1 MDHEN and CDR2 SYDVKM. Trimming shortened V by 3 bases and J by 2 bases, and 7 bases separated the two germline ends. The CDR3 consists of 13 residues. The CDR3 DNA reads TGTGCCAGCAGTTTTTCGGGGAACTATGGCTACACCTTC. It specifies CASSFSGNYGYTF.

This clonotype came up a few times. The chain employs TRBV20-1 and TRBJ2-7, with D perhaps being TRBD1 or TRBD2 (6 bases each). This CDR3 has 15 amino acids. From germline, CDR1 is DFQATT and CDR2 SNEGSKA (reference sequence). V gave up 0 bases and J gave up 4 bases, with 16 bases separating them. The CDR3 nucleotides are TGCAGTGCTAGAGATTCCCGGGGGCGAGGGTACGAGCAGTACTTC. This translates into CSARDSRGRGYEQYF.

The chain is built from TRBV7-3 and TRBJ1-1, with D possibly being TRBD1 (6 bases). From germline, CDR1 is SGHTA and CDR2 FQGTGA. The CDR3 is 15 amino acids. V dropped 5 bases and J dropped 5 bases, with 18 bases sitting between them. Written as DNA, the CDR3 is TGTGCCAGCAGCCCCGCCGAGGGGGGCGGAACTGAAGCTTTCTTT. This gives the protein CASSPAEGGGTEAFF.

This clonotype was recorded a few times. The chain couples TRBV28 to TRBJ1-4, with D possibly TRBD1 on 5 matching bases. V gave up 2 bases and J gave up 8 bases, with 15 bases separating them. The germline gives CDR1 MDHEN, CDR2 SYDVKM. The CDR3 runs 15 residues. The DNA for the CDR3 is TGTGCCAGCAGTTTACCAGGGTCCTTAGGAGAAAAACTGTTTTTT. Its translation: CASSLPGSLGEKLFF.

This clonotype was observed many times. This sequence joins TRBV28 and TRBJ1-2, with 11 bases identical to TRBD1. V dropped 3 bases and J dropped 4; count of bases not matched to a gene: 1. This CDR3 contains 14 residues. The germline CDR1 and CDR2 sequences are MDHEN and SYDVKM. CDR3 DNA sequence: TGTGCCAGCAGTTTGGGGACAGGGGGCTATGGCTACACCTTC. Encoded protein: CASSLGTGGYGYTF.

DNA of the CDR3: TGTGCCAGCAGTTACTCGATAAGTAAACACGCTGAAGCTTTCTTT. Its protein product is CASSYSISKHAEAFF. V and J are TRBV6-2 or TRBV6-3 and TRBJ1-1; D is undetermined. CDR3 length equals 15 residues. From germline, CDR1 is MNHEY and CDR2 SVGEGT. The germline V and J ends were trimmed by 0 bases and 6 bases, with 14 bases remaining between them.

This clonotype was seen a single time. The chain couples TRBV4-3 to TRBJ2-1; D is ambiguous. The V gene's germline CDR1 is LGHNA and CDR2 YSLEER. The germline V and J ends were trimmed by 1 base and 0 bases, with 10 bases remaining between them. This CDR3 has 16 amino acids. The CDR3 bases are TGCGCCAGCAGCCAAGGTACCGCTAGCTCCTACAATGAGCAGTTCTTC. It is translated as CASSQGTASSYNEQFF.

This clonotype was detected ten times or more. The gene calls are TRBV7-2 and TRBJ2-1; D is ambiguous. The V gene lost 1 base and the J gene lost 8 bases, with 9 bases spanning the gap. CDR1 and CDR2 from the germline V gene are SGHTA and FQGNSA. The CDR3 spans 13 residues. The CDR3 coding sequence is TGTGCCAGCAGCTTAGTAGGTTATGATGAGCAGTTCTTC. As protein: CASSLVGYDEQFF.

On this clonotype: One base away lies a much larger clone, so this may be a sequencing read error. The chain has TRBV2 and TRBJ2-3, with D maybe TRBD1 (5 bases). Germline lookup yields CDR1 SNHLY and CDR2 FYNNEI. There are 13 residues in the CDR3. Here the CDR3 reads CVSAGMGTDTQYF. The CDR3 nucleotides are TGTGTCAGTGCAGGGATGGGCACAGATACGCAGTATTTT.

The CDR3 loop is CATSDWGRGEQFF. The CDR3 nucleotides are TGTGCCACCAGTGACTGGGGGCGGGGTGAGCAGTTCTTC. This chain uses TRBV24-1 with TRBJ2-1; either TRBD1 or TRBD2 may supply D (6 bases each). The CDR3 has 13 residues. Germline V lookup: CDR1 KGHDR, CDR2 SFDVKD. V lost 4 bases and J lost 9, with 12 bases in between.

The chain combines TRBV24-1 with TRBJ2-1; 10 nucleotides match TRBD2. CDR3 length: 16 residues. CDR1 and CDR2 (germline): KGHDR, SFDVKD. V was clipped by 1 base and J by 7 bases; unmatched bases: 6. CDR3 DNA sequence: TGTGCCACCAGTGATTTAGCGGGAGGGCCGGGGAATGAGCAGTTCTTC. Residues: CATSDLAGGPGNEQFF.

This clonotype has ten or more counts. V is TRBV6-1 and J is TRBJ2-2; TRBD2 matches 9 bases. The J segment lost 4 bases and the V segment lost 1 base, leaving 7 bases of the junction unmatched. CDR1 is MNHNS, CDR2 SASEGT, per germline. The CDR3 is 17 residues long. CDR3 sequence (DNA): TGTGCCAGCAGTGAAGTGGCGGGGGGGCCGGGCACCGGGGAGCTGTTTTTT. Translated, it gives CASSEVAGGPGTGELFF.

The V call is TRBV18, the J call TRBJ2-7, with TRBD1 as a possible D gene (6 bases). Per the germline V gene, CDR1 is KGHSH and CDR2 is LQKENI. V was trimmed by 3 bases and J by 2 bases, leaving 8 bases between them. This CDR3 spans 13 amino acids. This chain's CDR3 is CASSPRQAYEQYF. The CDR3 DNA reads TGTGCCAGCTCACCCCGACAGGCCTACGAGCAGTACTTC.

There are many counts of this clonotype. V is TRBV5-6 and J is TRBJ2-5, with TRBD1 matching 8 bases. After removal of 3 bases from V and 7 bases from J, the junction contained 8 bases not matched to a gene. The CDR3 spans 14 residues. CDR1 and CDR2 (germline): SGHDT, YYEEEE. The CDR3 coding sequence is TGTGCCAGCAGCTCCCGACAGGGGTACGGGACCCAGTACTTC. It yields the protein CASSSRQGYGTQYF.

J is TRBJ2-7 and V is TRBV7-2; TRBD2 agrees at 8 bases. The CDR3 has 16 amino acids. Germline V gene sequence: CDR1 SGHTA, CDR2 FQGNSA. V gave up 3 bases and J gave up 2 bases; unmatched junction bases: 9. CDR3 sequence: CASSFQAGDFTYEQYF. CDR3 nucleotides: TGTGCCAGCAGCTTTCAAGCGGGAGACTTCACCTACGAGCAGTACTTC.

This clonotype was seen a few times. This sequence joins TRBV15 and TRBJ1-1; D unresolved. The V end was cut by 4 bases, the J end by 4 bases, with 13 bases between. Germline values: CDR1 LNHNV, CDR2 YYDKDF (reference sequence). This CDR3 has 14 amino acids. The CDR3 DNA sequence: TGTGCCACCAGCACTGGGCACTCTAGCACTGAAGCTTTCTTT. Protein: CATSTGHSSTEAFF.

The rearrangement uses TRBV7-2 and TRBJ1-2; no clear D. V was shortened by 1 base and J by 5 bases, with 11 bases between the two germline ends. Germline V gene sequence: CDR1 SGHTA, CDR2 FQGNSA. The CDR3 runs 14 residues. CDR3 sequence (DNA): TGTGCCAGCAGCTTAGGTACAGAAGGGTATGGCTACACCTTC. Translating gives CASSLGTEGYGYTF.

This clonotype was detected ten times or more. The rearrangement joins TRBV29-1 to TRBJ2-3; weak D call: TRBD2 (5 bases). The germline gives CDR1 SQVTM, CDR2 ANQGSEA. Trimming removed 2 bases from V and 4 bases from J, with 16 bases in between. The CDR3 runs 15 residues. Here the CDR3 reads CSVEPPDSLADTQYF. CDR3 sequence (DNA): TGCAGCGTTGAACCTCCGGACTCATTAGCAGATACGCAGTATTTT.

This clonotype has a count of ten or more. This rearrangement joins TRBV10-3 to TRBJ1-6; TRBD1 matches 7 bases. Trimming removed 5 bases from V and 8 bases from J; junction bases left unmatched: 9. CDR1 and CDR2 from the germline V gene are ENHRY and SYGVKD. The length of the CDR3 is 15 residues. The CDR3 nucleotides are TGTGCCATCAGTAGTTCACAGGGGATTGATTCACCCCTCCACTTT. Translation gives CAISSSQGIDSPLHF.

The chain couples TRBV5-1 to TRBJ1-2; TRBD1 matches at 10 bases. The CDR3 length is 14 residues. Germline CDR1 is SGHRS and CDR2 is YFSETQ. V gave up 5 bases and J gave up 8 bases; unmatched junction bases: 9. CDR3 protein: CASRQGQGVGGYTF. The DNA for the CDR3 is TGCGCCAGCAGACAAGGACAGGGGGTTGGAGGCTACACCTTC.

This clonotype was picked up a small number of times. The V gene is TRBV10-3, the J gene TRBJ2-7; 10 bases are a match to TRBD1. The CDR3 consists of 15 residues. V dropped 0 bases and J dropped 3; count of bases not matched to a gene: 2. Germline assignment: CDR1 ENHRY and CDR2 SYGVKD. This CDR3 reads CAISESWTGGYEQYF. For the CDR3, the DNA is TGTGCCATCAGTGAGTCTTGGACAGGGGGCTACGAGCAGTACTTC.

This clonotype was seen many times. This sequence joins TRBV13 and TRBJ1-6; D is perhaps TRBD1 (5 bases). This CDR3 has 12 residues. The V gene's germline CDR1 is PRHDT and CDR2 FYEKMQ (reference sequence). Trimming cost V 3 bases and J 13 bases, with 10 bases left between them. The CDR3 loop is CASSFDSHPLHF. The CDR3 DNA sequence: TGTGCCAGCAGCTTCGACAGTCACCCCCTCCACTTT.

This clonotype was observed a handful of times. The chain recombines TRBV24-1 with TRBJ1-5; no clear D. Trimming left V 12 bases short and J 2 bases short, with 13 bases between. The CDR3 runs to 13 residues. Germline V lookup: CDR1 KGHDR, CDR2 SFDVKD. The CDR3 sequence is CASDGGRNQPQHF. The CDR3 DNA reads TGTGCCTCCGATGGCGGACGCAATCAGCCCCAGCATTTT.

This clonotype was seen at least ten times. V usage is TRBV24-1 and J usage is TRBJ2-1; D is perhaps TRBD2 (5 bases). This CDR3 contains 15 residues. The V end lost 2 bases, the J end lost 5 bases, and 12 bases lay between the germline ends. Germline lookup yields CDR1 KGHDR and CDR2 SFDVKD. The CDR3 here is CATSDSGSGNNEQFF. CDR3 nucleotide sequence: TGTGCCACCAGTGATTCGGGCTCGGGAAACAATGAGCAGTTCTTC.

This chain links TRBV7-6 with TRBJ2-7; weak D call: TRBD2 (6 bases). The V gene's germline CDR1 is SGHVS and CDR2 FNYEAQ. V was pared by 1 base and J by 3 bases, with 13 bases between. This CDR3 is built from 15 residues. This chain's CDR3 is CASSLEQRASYEQYF. The CDR3 nucleotides read TGTGCCAGCAGCTTAGAGCAGCGGGCTAGCTACGAGCAGTACTTC.